This T cell receptor (beta chain) was retrieved from a study of cytomegalovirus exposure and HLA in healthy donors. Overall study results and limits: A subsequent analysis found that TCR clusters from the first cohort also tended to co-occur in the 130 or so validation repertoires, with around 94% of cluster scores above 0.

Notes on this clone: Its matching antigen is unknown.

The donors formed part of the approximately 130-subject validation cohort, distinct from the approximately 670-subject first cohort. Per germline, CDR1 SGHVS and CDR2 FQNEAQ. This CDR3 contains 15 residues. V trimming: 6 bases; J trimming: 5 bases; junction bases outside the gene matches: 12. Clones were sequenced by immunoSEQ multiplex PCR, and TCRdb holds only the in-frame ones, with some missing. The data show some 210,000 clones, approximately 87% seen once. The clonotype comes from a woman aged 18-29 years in good health and CMV-seronegative. Sequences were obtained from PBMCs. The V call is TRBV7-8, the J call TRBJ2-7, with 8 bases matching TRBD1. This chain's CDR3 is CASSNYGQGVDEQYF. The CDR3 DNA sequence: TGTGCCAGCAGTAACTACGGACAGGGAGTAGACGAGCAGTACTTC.